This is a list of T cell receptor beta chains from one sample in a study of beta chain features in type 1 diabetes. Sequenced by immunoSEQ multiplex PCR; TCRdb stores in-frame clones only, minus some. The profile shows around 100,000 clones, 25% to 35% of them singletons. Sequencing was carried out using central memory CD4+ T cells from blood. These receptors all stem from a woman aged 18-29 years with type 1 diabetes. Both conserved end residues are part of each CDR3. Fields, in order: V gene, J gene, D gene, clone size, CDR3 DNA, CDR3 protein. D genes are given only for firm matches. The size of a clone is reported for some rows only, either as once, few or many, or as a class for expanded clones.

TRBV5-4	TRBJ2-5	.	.	TGTGCCAGCAGCTTGAATAGCGGCAGGGAGACCCAGTACTTC	CASSLNSGRETQYF
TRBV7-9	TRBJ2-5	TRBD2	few	TGTGCCAGCAGCTTTAGCGCGCTAGCGGGAGCGTCCCGCCAAGAGACCCAGTACTTC	CASSFSALAGASRQETQYF
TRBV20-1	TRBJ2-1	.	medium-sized	TGCAGTGCTAGACCTAGCCTTGAGCAGTTCTTC	CSARPSLEQFF
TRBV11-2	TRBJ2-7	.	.	TGTGCCAGCAGCTCTCGACAGGCTCCCTCCTACGAGCAGTACTTC	CASSSRQAPSYEQYF
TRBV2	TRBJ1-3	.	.	TGTGCCAGCAGAGTCGGGGGGCCTGGAAACACCATATATTTT	CASRVGGPGNTIYF
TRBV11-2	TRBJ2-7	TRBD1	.	TGTGCCAGCAGCTCGGGACAGGGGGCACGGCAGTACTTC	CASSSGQGARQYF
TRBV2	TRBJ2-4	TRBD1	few	TGTGCCAGCAGTGAACTTTGGAGACAGGGGGCCAATCTAGCCAAAAACATTCAGTACTTC	CASSELWRQGANLAKNIQYF
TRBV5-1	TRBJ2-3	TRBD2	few	TGCGCCAGCAGCTTGTTAGCGGGACGCACAGATACGCAGTATTTT	CASSLLAGRTDTQYF
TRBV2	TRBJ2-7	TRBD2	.	TGTGCCAGCAGTGGGACTAGCGGAGGTTACGAGCAGTACTTC	CASSGTSGGYEQYF
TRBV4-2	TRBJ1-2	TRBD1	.	TGTGCCAGCAGCCAAGAGGGAGGACAGGGGGCGAACTATGGCTACACCTTC	CASSQEGGQGANYGYTF
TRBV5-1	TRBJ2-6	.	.	TGCGCCAGCAGCTATGGTGGGAGCTCTGGGGCCAACGTCCTGACTTTC	CASSYGGSSGANVLTF
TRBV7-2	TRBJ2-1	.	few	TGTGCCAGCTGGTCCGGGATATCCTACAATGAGCAGTTCTTC	CASWSGISYNEQFF
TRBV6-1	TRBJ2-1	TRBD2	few	TGTGCCAGCAGTGCCGAGACTAGCCGGCCCTCCGGTGAGCAGTTCTTC	CASSAETSRPSGEQFF
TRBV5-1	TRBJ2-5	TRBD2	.	TGCGCCAGCAGCTTGTCGGGACTAGCCTCTCAAGAGACCCAGTACTTC	CASSLSGLASQETQYF
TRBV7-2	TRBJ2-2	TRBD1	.	TGTGCCAGCAGCTTTCGGACAGGGGACACCGGGGAGCTGTTTTTT	CASSFRTGDTGELFF
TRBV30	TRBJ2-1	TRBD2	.	TGTGCCTGGAGCGGATTTGGGACTACCATCACCTACGCCAATGAGCAGTTCTTC	CAWSGFGTTITYANEQFF
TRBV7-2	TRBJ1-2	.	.	TGTGCCAGCAGCCCCGGACAGAAGGGAGGGGGGAAATATGGCTACACCTTC	CASSPGQKGGGKYGYTF
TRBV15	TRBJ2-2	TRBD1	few	TGTGCCACCAGCAGAGATGGGACAGGGAGCACCGGGGAGCTGTTTTTT	CATSRDGTGSTGELFF
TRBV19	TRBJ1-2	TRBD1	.	TGTGCCAGTAGTACGGACAGGGCTATCTATGGCTACACCTTC	CASSTDRAIYGYTF
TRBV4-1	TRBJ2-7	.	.	TGCGCCAGCAGCCAAGGCCGCGGGGATCATCGGCTCTACGAGCAGTACTTC	CASSQGRGDHRLYEQYF
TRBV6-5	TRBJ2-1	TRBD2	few	TGTGCCAGCAGTCCCCGCAGAGCGGGAGTACTTGAGCAGTTCTTC	CASSPRRAGVLEQFF
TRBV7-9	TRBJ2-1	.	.	TGTGCCAGCAGCCCCCGGTTGGGGTGGGAGAATGAGCAGTTCTTC	CASSPRLGWENEQFF
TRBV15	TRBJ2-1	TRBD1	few	TGTGCCACCAGAGGGGGCCCCATTTTTGAGCAGTTCTTC	CATRGGPIFEQFF
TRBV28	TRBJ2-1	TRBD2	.	TGTGCCAGCAGTCGGCGACTAGCCGGCAATGAGCAGTTCTTC	CASSRRLAGNEQFF
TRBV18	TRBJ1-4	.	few	TGTGCCAGCTCACCTCGGGAACGCGAAAAACTGTTTTTT	CASSPREREKLFF
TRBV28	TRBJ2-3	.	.	TGTGCCATCCGGAGGGCCGGGTCAGATACGCAGTATTTT	CAIRRAGSDTQYF
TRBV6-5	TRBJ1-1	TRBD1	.	TGTGCCAGCAGGCCGACAGGGCCGAACACTGAAGCTTTCTTT	CASRPTGPNTEAFF
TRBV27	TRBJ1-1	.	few	TGTGCCAGCACCCCCTGGGGGGGCTTCACTGAAGCTTTCTTT	CASTPWGGFTEAFF
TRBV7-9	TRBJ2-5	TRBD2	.	TGTGCCAGCAGCTTAGGTAGCGGGGCTGAGACCCAGTACTTC	CASSLGSGAETQYF
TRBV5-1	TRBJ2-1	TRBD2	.	TGCGCCAGCAGCTCGGGAGGTCCCTACAATGAGCAGTTCTTC	CASSSGGPYNEQFF
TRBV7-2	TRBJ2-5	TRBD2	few	TGTGCCAGCAGCTTAGTTTGGGGGCGGGAGGGCCGGAAGACCCAGTACTTC	CASSLVWGREGRKTQYF
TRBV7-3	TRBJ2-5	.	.	TGTGCCAGCAGCCTATCGTACCAAGAGACCCAGTACTTC	CASSLSYQETQYF
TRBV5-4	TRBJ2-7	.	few	TGTGCCAGCAGCTTGGTGGGCAGCTACGAGCAGTACTTC	CASSLVGSYEQYF
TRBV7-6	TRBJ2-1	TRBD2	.	TGTGCCAGCAGCTTAGCAGGCGGGAGGCATCCCACCGAGCAGTTCTTC	CASSLAGGRHPTEQFF
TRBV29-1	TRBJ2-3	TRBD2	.	TGCAGCGTGGAAGTCCGGCTAGCGGGAGAGTTCCATACGCAGTATTTT	CSVEVRLAGEFHTQYF
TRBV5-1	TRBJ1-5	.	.	TGCGCCAGCAGCTTGGCCCCGGCAGGGCAAAATCAGCCCCAGCATTTT	CASSLAPAGQNQPQHF
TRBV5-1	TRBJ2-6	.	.	TGCGCCAGCAGCCCCGCGGTTCTAGCGTCCTCTGGGGCCAACGTCCTGACTTTC	CASSPAVLASSGANVLTF
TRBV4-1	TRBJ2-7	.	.	TGCGCCAGCAGCCGGGGAGGTGGGTCTCAGGACAACGAGCAGTACTTC	CASSRGGGSQDNEQYF
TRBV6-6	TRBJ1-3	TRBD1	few	TGTGCCAGCAATTCCGGGACAGGAGGAAACACCATATATTTT	CASNSGTGGNTIYF
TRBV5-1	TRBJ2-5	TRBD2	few	TGCGCCAGCAGCTTGGCCGTCCGCGGGAGGGGGCAAGAGACCCAGTACTTC	CASSLAVRGRGQETQYF
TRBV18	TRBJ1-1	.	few	TGTGCCAGCTCACACAAGACTCCCCGAACGGGTGACGCTGAAGCTTTCTTT	CASSHKTPRTGDAEAFF
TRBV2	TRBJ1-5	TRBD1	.	TGTGCCAGCAGTCGTTCCGGGACAGGGTGGGCCGAGGGTCAGCCCCAGCATTTT	CASSRSGTGWAEGQPQHF